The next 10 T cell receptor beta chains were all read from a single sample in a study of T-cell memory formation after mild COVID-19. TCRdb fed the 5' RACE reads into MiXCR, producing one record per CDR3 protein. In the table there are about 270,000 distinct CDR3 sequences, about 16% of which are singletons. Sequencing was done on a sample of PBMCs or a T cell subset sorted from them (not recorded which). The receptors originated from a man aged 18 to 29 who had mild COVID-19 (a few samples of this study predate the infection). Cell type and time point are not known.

CDR3 DNA sequence: TGTGCCAGCAGCCCCGGGACAGGAAGACTGTTTTTT. As protein: CASSPGTGRLFF. The chain has TRBV3-1 and TRBJ1-4; TRBD1 agrees at 8 bases. The trim removed 4 bases at V and 13 bases at J, leaving 5 bases unmatched. Germline-derived CDR1 and CDR2 are LGHDT and YNNKEL (reference sequence). CDR3 length equals 12 residues. Full variable domain (remainder filled in from reference TRBV3-1 and TRBJ1-4): DTAVSQTPKYLVTQMGNDKSIKCEQNLGHDTMYWYKQDSKKFLKIMFSYNNKELIINETVPNRFSPKSPDKAHLNLHINSLELGDSAVYFCASSPGTGRLFFGSGTQLSVL.

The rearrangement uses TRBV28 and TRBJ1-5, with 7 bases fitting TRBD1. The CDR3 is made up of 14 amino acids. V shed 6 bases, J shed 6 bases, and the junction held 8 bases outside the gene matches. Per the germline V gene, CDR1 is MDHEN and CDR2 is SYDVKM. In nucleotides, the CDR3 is TGTGCCAGCAGGCGAGACAGGGCACGTCAGCCCCAGCATTTT. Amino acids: CASRRDRARQPQHF.

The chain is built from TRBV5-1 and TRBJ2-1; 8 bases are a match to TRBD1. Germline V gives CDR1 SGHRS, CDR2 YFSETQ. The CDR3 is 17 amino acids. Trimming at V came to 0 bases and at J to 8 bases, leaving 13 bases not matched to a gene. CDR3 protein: CASSLGWGQAVWDEQFF. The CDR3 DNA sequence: TGCGCCAGCAGCTTGGGGTGGGGACAGGCCGTTTGGGATGAGCAGTTCTTC.

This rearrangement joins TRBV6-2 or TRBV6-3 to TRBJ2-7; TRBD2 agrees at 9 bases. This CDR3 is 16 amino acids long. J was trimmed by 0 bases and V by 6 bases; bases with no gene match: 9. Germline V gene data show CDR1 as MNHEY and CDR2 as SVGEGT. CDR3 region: CASSGDSGRYSYEQYF. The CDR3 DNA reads TGTGCCAGCAGCGGGGATAGCGGGAGATACTCCTACGAGCAGTACTTC.

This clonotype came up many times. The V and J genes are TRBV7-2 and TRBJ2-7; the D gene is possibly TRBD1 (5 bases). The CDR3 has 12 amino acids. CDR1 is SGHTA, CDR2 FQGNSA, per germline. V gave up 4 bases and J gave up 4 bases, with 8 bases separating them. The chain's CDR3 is CASSSQGYEQYF. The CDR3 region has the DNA TGTGCCAGCAGCTCCCAGGGTTACGAGCAGTACTTC. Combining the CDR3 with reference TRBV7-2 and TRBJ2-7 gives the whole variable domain GAGVSQSPSNKVTEKGKDVELRCDPISGHTALYWYRQSLGQGLEFLIYFQGNSAPDKSGLPSDRFSAERTGGSVSTLTIQRTQQEDSAVYLCASSSQGYEQYFGPGTRLTVT.

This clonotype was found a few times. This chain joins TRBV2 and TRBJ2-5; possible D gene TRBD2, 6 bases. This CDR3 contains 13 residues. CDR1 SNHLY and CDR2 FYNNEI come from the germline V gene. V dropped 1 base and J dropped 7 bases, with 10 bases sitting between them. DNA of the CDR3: TGTGCCAGCAGTGAAGGCCCGGAGGGGACCCAGTACTTC. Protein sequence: CASSEGPEGTQYF.

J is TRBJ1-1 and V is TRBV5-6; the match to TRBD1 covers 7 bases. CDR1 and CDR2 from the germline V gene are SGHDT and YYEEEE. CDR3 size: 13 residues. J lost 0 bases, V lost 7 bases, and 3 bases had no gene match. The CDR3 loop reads CASGGQMNTEAFF. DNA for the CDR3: TGTGCCAGCGGGGGACAGATGAACACTGAAGCTTTCTTT.

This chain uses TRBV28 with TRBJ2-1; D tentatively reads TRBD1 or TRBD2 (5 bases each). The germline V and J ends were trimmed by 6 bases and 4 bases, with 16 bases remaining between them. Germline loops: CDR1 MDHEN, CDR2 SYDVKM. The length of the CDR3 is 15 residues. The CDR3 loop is CASRLGTARYNEQFF. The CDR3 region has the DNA TGTGCCAGCAGGCTCGGGACCGCCCGGTACAATGAGCAGTTCTTC.

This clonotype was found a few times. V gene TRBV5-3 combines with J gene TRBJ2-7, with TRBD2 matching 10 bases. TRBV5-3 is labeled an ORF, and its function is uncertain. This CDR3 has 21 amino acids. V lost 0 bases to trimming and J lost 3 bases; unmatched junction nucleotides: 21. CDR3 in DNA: TGTGCCAGAAGCTTGGTTTCACCCGGGACCGTACCACGGACTAGCGGCTACGAGCAGTACGTC. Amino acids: CARSLVSPGTVPRTSGYEQYV.

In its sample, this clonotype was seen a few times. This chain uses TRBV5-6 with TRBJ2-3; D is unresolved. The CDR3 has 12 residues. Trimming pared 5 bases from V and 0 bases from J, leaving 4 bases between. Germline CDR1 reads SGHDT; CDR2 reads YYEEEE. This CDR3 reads CASRLSTDTQYF. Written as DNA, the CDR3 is TGTGCCAGCAGGCTAAGCACAGATACGCAGTATTTT.